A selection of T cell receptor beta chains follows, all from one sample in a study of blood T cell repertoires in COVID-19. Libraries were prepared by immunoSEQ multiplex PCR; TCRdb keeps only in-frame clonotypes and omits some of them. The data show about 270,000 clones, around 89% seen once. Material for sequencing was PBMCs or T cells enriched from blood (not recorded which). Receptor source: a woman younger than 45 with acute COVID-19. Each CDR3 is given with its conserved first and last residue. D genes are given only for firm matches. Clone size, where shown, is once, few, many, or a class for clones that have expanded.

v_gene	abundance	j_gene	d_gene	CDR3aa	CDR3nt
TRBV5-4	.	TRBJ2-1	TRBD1	CASSLGDRGLTNEQFF	TGTGCCAGCAGCTTGGGGGACAGGGGGCTAACCAATGAGCAGTTCTTC
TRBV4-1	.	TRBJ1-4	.	CASSQAGELNEKLFF	TGCGCCAGCAGCCAAGCGGGGGAGCTTAATGAAAAACTGTTTTTT
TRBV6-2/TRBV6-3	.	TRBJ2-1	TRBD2	CASSFDGTNNEQFF	TGTGCCAGCAGTTTCGACGGGACTAACAATGAGCAGTTCTTC
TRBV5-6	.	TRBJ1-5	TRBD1	CASSLRGPHSNQPQHF	TGTGCCAGCAGCTTGAGGGGGCCCCATAGCAATCAGCCCCAGCATTTT
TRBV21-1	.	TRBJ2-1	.	CASSKEAAGAGNNEQFF	TGTGCCAGCAGCAAAGAGGCCGCTGGCGCAGGAAACAATGAGCAGTTCTTC
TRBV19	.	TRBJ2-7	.	CASSITGSYEQYF	TGTGCCAGTAGTATAACGGGTTCCTACGAGCAGTACTTC
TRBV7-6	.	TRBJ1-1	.	CASSLVPTGMNTEAFF	TGTGCCAGCAGCTTAGTACCAACAGGGATGAACACTGAAGCTTTCTTT
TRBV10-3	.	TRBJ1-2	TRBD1	CAIKPGQGADGYTF	TGTGCCATCAAGCCGGGACAGGGGGCCGATGGCTACACCTTC
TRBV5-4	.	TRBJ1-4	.	CASSLGQGKGVGELFF	TGTGCCAGCAGCTTGGGCCAGGGGAAAGGGGTCGGGGAACTGTTTTTT
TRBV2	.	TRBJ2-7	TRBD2	CASSSGTISYEQYF	TGTGCCAGCAGCTCCGGGACTATATCCTACGAGCAGTACTTC
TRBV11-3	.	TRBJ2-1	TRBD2	CASSLAGREGYYNEQFF	TGTGCCAGCAGCTTAGCGGGCCGGGAGGGGTACTACAATGAGCAGTTCTTC
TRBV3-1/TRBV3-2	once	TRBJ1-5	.	CASSQVQGQPQHF	TGTGCCAGCAGCCAAGTTCAGGGTCAGCCCCAGCATTTT
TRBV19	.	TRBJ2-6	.	CASSSDRQGANVLTF	TGTGCCAGTAGTTCCGATCGACAGGGGGCCAACGTCCTGACTTTC
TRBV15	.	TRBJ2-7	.	CATGGGGGFWEQYF	TGTGCCACCGGAGGGGGCGGCGGCTTTTGGGAGCAGTACTTC
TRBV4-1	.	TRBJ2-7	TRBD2	CASSQEGRTSGAYEQYF	TGCGCCAGCAGCCAAGAGGGGCGGACTAGCGGGGCTTACGAGCAGTACTTC
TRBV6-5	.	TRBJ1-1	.	CASSYNQGQSTEAFF	TGTGCCAGCAGTTACAACCAGGGACAAAGCACTGAAGCTTTCTTT
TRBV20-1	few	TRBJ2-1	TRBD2	CSTSPLAGVYEQFF	TGCAGTACTAGTCCACTAGCGGGAGTCTATGAGCAGTTCTTC
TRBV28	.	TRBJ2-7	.	CASRLQGYEQYF	TGTGCCAGCAGGTTACAGGGCTACGAGCAGTACTTC
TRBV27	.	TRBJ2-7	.	CASSLVSQAAYEQYF	TGTGCCAGCAGTTTGGTCAGCCAGGCCGCCTACGAGCAGTACTTC
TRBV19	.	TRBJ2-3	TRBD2	CASSTTSGMTDTQYF	TGTGCCAGTAGTACCACTAGCGGGATGACAGATACGCAGTATTTT
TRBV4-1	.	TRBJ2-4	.	CASSQDSSGGAKNIQYF	TGCGCCAGCAGCCAAGATTCGAGCGGCGGAGCCAAAAACATTCAGTACTTC
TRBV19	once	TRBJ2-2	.	CASSITSSGTGELFF	TGTGCCAGTAGTATAACTAGCAGCGGCACCGGGGAGCTGTTTTTT
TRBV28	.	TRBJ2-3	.	CASSPTGTDTQYF	TGTGCCAGCAGTCCCACGGGCACAGATACGCAGTATTTT
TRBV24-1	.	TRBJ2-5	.	CATSEPRSGETQYF	TGTGCCACCTCCGAGCCCAGGTCAGGAGAGACCCAGTACTTC
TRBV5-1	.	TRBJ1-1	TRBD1	CASNGQGMNTEAFF	TGCGCCAGCAACGGACAGGGAATGAACACTGAAGCTTTCTTT
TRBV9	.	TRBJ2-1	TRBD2	CASNNLAGVLGNEQFF	TGTGCCAGCAACAACTTAGCGGGAGTTCTTGGTAATGAGCAGTTCTTC
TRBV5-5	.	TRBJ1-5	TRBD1	CASSLGVTGAQPQHF	TGTGCCAGCAGCTTGGGGGTCACAGGGGCTCAGCCCCAGCATTTT
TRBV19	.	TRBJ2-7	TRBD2	CASSIAGGPGEQYF	TGTGCCAGTAGTATAGCGGGGGGGCCTGGTGAGCAGTACTTC